This passage covers 5 T cell receptor beta chains from one sample sequenced in a study of T cells in Graves' hyperthyroidism and ophthalmopathy. RNA transcripts provided the source from which TCR beta CDR3 regions were amplified. An initial round of RT-PCR targeting the TCR CDR3 relied on the HTBI primer set. In TCRdb, the multiplex PCR reads were re-called with MiXCR into one record per CDR3 protein. The sample holds a few hundred thousand distinct CDR3 sequences, roughly 14% seen once. Sequenced material: blood. The source is a woman under 30 with Graves' hyperthyroidism.

This clonotype came up many times. The chain recombines TRBV3-1 with TRBJ1-3; maybe TRBD1 (5 bases). The length of the CDR3 is 15 residues. Trimming cost V 4 bases and J 3 bases, with 13 bases left between them. CDR1 is LGHDT, CDR2 YNNKEL, per germline (reference sequence). CDR3 sequence (DNA): TGTGCCAGCAGCCCCGCCGGGGCGCGTGGAAACACCATATATTTT. Its protein is CASSPAGARGNTIYF.

CDR3 residues: CASSLGLEFRHSPLHF. The CDR3 region has the DNA TGCGCCAGCAGCCTCGGACTGGAGTTCCGCCATTCACCCCTCCACTTT. This chain uses TRBV4-1 with TRBJ1-6; D ambiguous. The CDR3 has 16 residues. The V end lost 4 bases, the J end lost 8 bases, and 18 bases lay between the germline ends. CDR1 MGHRA and CDR2 YSYEKL come from the germline V gene.

This clonotype was counted only a few times. This chain connects TRBV30 to TRBJ2-3; TRBD2 matches 13 bases. The CDR3 is 17 residues long. Losses at the gene ends were 2 bases for V and 1 base for J; bases not matched to a gene: 6. CDR1 GTSNPN and CDR2 SVGIG come from the germline V gene (reference sequence). CDR3 protein: CAWSRRTSGGRTDTQYF. CDR3 DNA sequence: TGTGCCTGGAGTCGAAGGACTAGCGGGGGCCGCACAGATACGCAGTATTTT.

This clonotype was recorded at least ten times. The chain carries TRBV6-1 and TRBJ1-2; 8 positions agree with TRBD1. Germline values: CDR1 MNHNS, CDR2 SASEGT. V trimming: 6 bases; J trimming: 2 bases; junction bases outside the gene matches: 8. The CDR3 has 15 residues. CDR3 in amino acids: CASSGTGGKNYGYTF. CDR3 DNA sequence: TGTGCCAGCAGCGGTACAGGGGGAAAAAACTATGGCTACACCTTC.

This clonotype showed up many times. This rearrangement joins TRBV6-5 to TRBJ2-1; 11 positions match TRBD1. Germline V gene lookup returns CDR1 MNHEY and CDR2 SVGAGI. V lost 0 bases and J lost 7; bases outside the gene matches: 5. The CDR3 totals 16 residues. CDR3 protein: CASSYSRTGGLNEQFF. The CDR3 bases are TGTGCCAGCAGTTACTCAAGGACAGGGGGCCTGAATGAGCAGTTCTTC.